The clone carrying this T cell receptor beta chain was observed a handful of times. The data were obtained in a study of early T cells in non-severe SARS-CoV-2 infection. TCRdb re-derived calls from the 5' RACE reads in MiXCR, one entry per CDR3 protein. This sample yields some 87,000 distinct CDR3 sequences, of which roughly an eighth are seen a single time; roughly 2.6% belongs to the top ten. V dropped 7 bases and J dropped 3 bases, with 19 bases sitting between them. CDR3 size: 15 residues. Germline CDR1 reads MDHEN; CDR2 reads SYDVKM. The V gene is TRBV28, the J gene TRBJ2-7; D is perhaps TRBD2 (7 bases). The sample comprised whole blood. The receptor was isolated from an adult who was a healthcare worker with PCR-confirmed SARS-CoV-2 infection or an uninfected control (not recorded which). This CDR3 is CASTTEGGGNYEQYF. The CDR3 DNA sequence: TGTGCCAGCACCACCGAGGGGGGGGGAAACTACGAGCAGTACTTC.